This record covers a single TCR beta chain. Its antigen specificity is not known. It has no much larger one-base neighbor in the sample; base qualities were not kept. The time point label, read with the paper, signifies: baseline before first vaccination. Samples from vaccinated people were obtained from the UK trials COV001 and COV002, which included a single-blind randomized controlled phase 2/3 trial of AZD1222 (ChAdOx1 nCoV-19) in healthy adults. For TCRbeta chain sequencing, PBMC samples from trial participants were taken at day 0 and at day 28 after the second dose. These data come from a study of T cell responses to AZD1222 COVID-19 vaccine (dated by TCRdb to the early 2020s). In the study overall: AZD1222 recipients with second doses at about 4 weeks or about 12 weeks were pooled, because spike-specific TCR depth and breadth did not differ between schedules. A total of 233 trial participants underwent TCR sequencing, of whom about 200 had received two doses of AZD1222 and about 26 had received two doses of the MenACWY control vaccine. Trial participants were enrolled into age subgroups of 18-55, 56-69 and 70-plus years, which contained roughly 140, 27 and 60 TCR-sequenced participants, respectively. The study at large found these results: Most participants were white British and females outnumbered males, and the authors suggested that clonal diversity may have been underestimated. The whole spike protein was spanned by vaccine-associated CD4 TCRs, and dominant responses were seen in regions 160-218 and 743-854. After two AZD1222 doses, spike-specific TCR breadth and depth were significantly higher than at day 0 and than in MenACWY recipients. The 56-69-year group was small, and its depth increase did not reach significance, likely because of low power. Only five or six AZD1222 recipients were SARS-CoV-2 seropositive at baseline, limiting conclusions about previously exposed vaccinees. Reportedly, almost half of the unique spike-specific TCRs recognized epitopes lying outside the regions that are mutated in the B.1.351 and B.1.1.7 variants. Because no day 14 peak-response samples were available, repertoires were characterized only after the peak T cell response.

CDR1 and CDR2 (SSHAT, FNYEAQ) derive from the germline V gene (reference sequence). CDR3 length: 15 amino acids, cysteine to phenylalanine. Kept here is only the CDR3 DNA, which spans 45 bases and is read in frame from base 1. Trimming removed 5 bases from V and 8 bases from J; the gene matches leave 8 bases unexplained. The CDR3 regions of human TCRbeta chains were analyzed by immunosequencing. On the authors' methods: TCRs in the repertoires were matched against a reference library of SARS-CoV-2-specific TCRs that had been generated with the MIRA antigen-specificity platform. Breadth was defined as the fraction of unique TCRs that were SARS-CoV-2-associated, and depth was defined as the fraction of total T cells that were SARS-CoV-2-associated. Using the MIRA data, each spike-specific TCR was mapped to the spike region that the TCR reacts to and placed in a CD4 or CD8 class. Log10-transformed breadth and depth values were compared by one-way ANOVA with Sidak's multiple comparisons tests. TCRdb limited this immuneACCESS table to in-frame rearrangements with V and J called. A share of clones is missing; checked studies link under half to unresolved V genes, and the rest is unexplained. The V and J calls and the clone size are those of that table, but D and trimming were determined from the DNA. The sample table contains tens of thousands of clones; only one count was recorded for about 88% of them. The top ten constitute roughly 10% of the sample.

This clonotype was obtained from an adult in good health. Source: peripheral blood, taken on day 0 of AZD1222 vaccination. The rearranged chain carries TRBV7-7 and TRBJ2-1, and 11 junction bases match TRBD2. The sequenced DNA is TGTGCCAGCAGCCCAGGACTAGCGGGTGAGGATGAGCAGTTCTTC. Its translation is CASSPGLAGEDEQFF.